The rows below give T cell receptor beta chains drawn from one sample of a study of T cells in Graves' hyperthyroidism and ophthalmopathy. TCRdb recomputed calls from the multiplex PCR reads with MiXCR, one row per CDR3 protein. Of 300,000 to 500,000 distinct CDR3 sequences in the sample, around an eighth were seen once. The sequenced sample was blood. These receptor sequences come from a man aged 50 to 59 with Graves' ophthalmopathy. The CDR3 runs from the conserved cysteine through the conserved F or W. A D gene is named only where the DNA matches it firmly. The size field is filled for only some rows; it gives once, few, many or a size class.

d_call,v_call,j_call,clone_size,cdr3_aa,cdr3_nt
.,TRBV20-1,TRBJ2-7,.,CSAHRPSYEQYF,TGCAGTGCTCATCGGCCCTCCTACGAGCAGTACTTC
.,TRBV6-4,TRBJ2-5,.,CASSAGFFGGTQYF,TGTGCCAGCAGTGCCGGGTTCTTTGGAGGGACCCAGTACTTC
TRBD2,TRBV20-1,TRBJ2-3,.,CSARDLSGGTDTQYF,TGCAGTGCTAGAGACCTTAGCGGGGGCACAGATACGCAGTATTTT
TRBD2,TRBV4-2,TRBJ2-2,.,CASSPPQTSGMGGELFF,TGTGCCAGCAGCCCGCCTCAGACTAGCGGGATGGGGGGGGAGCTGTTTTTT
.,TRBV19,TRBJ1-5,.,CASSLAGTVDQPQHF,TGTGCCAGTAGTCTGGCAGGGACTGTCGATCAGCCCCAGCATTTT
TRBD2,TRBV19,TRBJ2-7,.,CASSIRYLAGGKASSYEQYF,TGTGCCAGTAGTATTAGGTACCTAGCGGGAGGAAAAGCAAGCTCCTACGAGCAGTACTTC
TRBD2,TRBV6-1,TRBJ2-3,few,CASRTSGADTQYF,TGTGCCAGCCGGACTAGCGGCGCAGATACGCAGTATTTT
TRBD1,TRBV5-1,TRBJ1-2,.,CASRLTGDFYGYTF,TGCGCCAGCCGCCTGACAGGGGACTTCTATGGCTACACCTTC
TRBD2,TRBV19,TRBJ2-1,.,CASSPSSGSMYEQFF,TGTGCCAGTAGCCCTTCTAGCGGGAGTATGTATGAGCAGTTCTTC
TRBD2,TRBV9,TRBJ2-3,many,CASSVAAGADLGDTQYF,TGTGCCAGCAGCGTAGCAGCGGGAGCCGACTTGGGAGATACGCAGTATTTT
.,TRBV5-1,TRBJ1-2,few,CASSLDRIQYYGYTF,TGCGCCAGCAGCTTGGACAGGATACAGTACTATGGCTACACCTTC
TRBD2,TRBV4-1,TRBJ2-7,.,CASSQAGTSSYEQYF,TGCGCCAGCAGCCAAGCAGGGACTAGTTCCTACGAGCAGTACTTC
.,TRBV20-1,TRBJ2-2,few,CSARAGQANTGELFF,TGCAGTGCTAGGGCGGGACAAGCGAACACCGGGGAGCTGTTTTTT
TRBD1,TRBV11-2,TRBJ2-6,many,CASSSRGLGANVLTF,TGTGCCAGCAGCTCCAGGGGGCTCGGGGCCAACGTCCTGACTTTC
.,TRBV2,TRBJ2-1,.,CASSPETVFKQFF,TGTGCCAGCAGTCCTGAGACAGTTTTTAAGCAGTTCTTC
.,TRBV12-3/TRBV12-4,TRBJ1-2,many,CASRRGNYGYTF,TGTGCCAGCAGACGAGGGAACTATGGCTACACCTTC
.,TRBV11-3,TRBJ2-2,many,CASSPLRGRYGELFF,TGTGCCAGCAGCCCCCTGAGGGGGAGGTACGGGGAGCTGTTTTTT
TRBD1,TRBV12-3/TRBV12-4,TRBJ1-1,few,CASRGTGRLGVNTEAFF,TGTGCCAGCAGGGGGACAGGGAGATTGGGCGTGAACACTGAAGCTTTCTTT
TRBD1,TRBV5-1,TRBJ2-2,many,CASSPGQGLTTGELFF,TGCGCCAGCAGCCCTGGACAGGGCTTGACCACCGGGGAGCTGTTTTTT
.,TRBV28,TRBJ1-5,.,CATLGGPGGNQPQHF,TGTGCCACCTTGGGAGGACCCGGGGGCAATCAGCCCCAGCATTTT
TRBD2,TRBV6-2/TRBV6-3,TRBJ2-7,.,CASELRLAGEQYF,TGTGCCAGCGAATTGAGACTAGCAGGCGAGCAGTACTTC
.,TRBV11-3,TRBJ2-1,many,CASSLDGGVYNEQFF,TGTGCCAGCAGCTTAGACGGGGGAGTCTACAATGAGCAGTTCTTC
TRBD2,TRBV10-1,TRBJ2-3,.,CASSGGVAGVSDTQYF,TGCGCCAGCAGTGGGGGGGTAGCGGGAGTGTCAGATACGCAGTATTTT